These T cell receptor beta chains were read from a single sample in a study of T cells in localized non-small cell lung cancer. TCRdb's copy holds only in-frame clones and misses some; the assay was immunoSEQ multiplex PCR. This table holds over a thousand clones, less than 25% found once. Sample: lung tumor tissue, taken before any cancer treatment. The receptor set was obtained from a male donor aged 60 or older with stage III lung adenocarcinoma. The CDR3 runs from the conserved cysteine through the conserved F or W. Fields, in order: V gene, D gene, clone size, J gene, CDR3 protein, CDR3 DNA. The D gene is left open where the match is weak. Clone size, where shown, is once, few, many, or a class for clones that have expanded.

TRBV12-5,.,few,TRBJ1-5,CASGLMGNQPQHF,TGTGCTAGTGGTTTGATGGGCAATCAGCCCCAGCATTTT
TRBV9,TRBD1,few,TRBJ1-1,CATRRDREAEAFF,TGTGCCACCAGAAGGGACAGGGAGGCTGAAGCTTTCTTT
TRBV14,.,.,TRBJ2-2,CASSPRYGGAGELFF,TGTGCCAGCAGCCCTCGATACGGCGGGGCCGGGGAGCTGTTTTTT
TRBV18,TRBD2,.,TRBJ2-7,CASSSGLAGSSYEQYF,TGTGCCAGCTCGAGCGGACTAGCGGGGAGCTCCTACGAGCAGTACTTC
TRBV29-1,TRBD1,.,TRBJ1-1,CSGRQGGTEAFF,TGCAGCGGTCGACAGGGGGGCACTGAAGCTTTCTTT
TRBV19,TRBD1,.,TRBJ1-4,CASSSGTATNEKLFF,TGTGCCAGTAGTTCCGGGACAGCAACTAATGAAAAACTGTTTTTT
TRBV18,.,.,TRBJ2-5,CASSPASMETQYF,TGTGCCAGCTCACCCGCTAGCATGGAGACCCAGTACTTC
TRBV30,TRBD2,few,TRBJ2-1,CAWSPRGGKQFF,TGTGCCTGGAGTCCTCGCGGGGGGAAGCAGTTCTTC
TRBV11-3,TRBD1,.,TRBJ2-2,CASSSGGTGRTDGELFF,TGTGCCAGCAGCTCAGGGGGGACAGGGCGAACGGACGGGGAGCTGTTTTTT
TRBV12-5,TRBD2,once,TRBJ2-5,CASALGGLAGGETQYF,TGTGCTAGTGCCCTAGGTGGACTAGCGGGGGGAGAGACCCAGTACTTC
TRBV19,.,.,TRBJ2-5,CASSIPGQAQYF,TGTGCCAGTAGTATTCCAGGGCAGGCCCAGTACTTC
TRBV23-1,.,few,TRBJ2-5,CASRRDLQETQYF,TGCGCCAGCAGACGGGACCTCCAAGAGACCCAGTACTTC
TRBV11-3,TRBD2,medium-sized,TRBJ2-5,CASSLAAAGVQETQYF,TGTGCCAGCAGCTTGGCCGCGGCGGGGGTCCAAGAGACCCAGTACTTC
TRBV19,TRBD1,.,TRBJ2-3,CASQKGQGAGDTQYF,TGTGCCAGTCAGAAGGGACAGGGGGCAGGGGATACGCAGTATTTT
TRBV19,.,few,TRBJ1-5,CASSINPTGANQPQHF,TGTGCCAGTAGTATAAACCCCACAGGCGCCAATCAGCCCCAGCATTTT